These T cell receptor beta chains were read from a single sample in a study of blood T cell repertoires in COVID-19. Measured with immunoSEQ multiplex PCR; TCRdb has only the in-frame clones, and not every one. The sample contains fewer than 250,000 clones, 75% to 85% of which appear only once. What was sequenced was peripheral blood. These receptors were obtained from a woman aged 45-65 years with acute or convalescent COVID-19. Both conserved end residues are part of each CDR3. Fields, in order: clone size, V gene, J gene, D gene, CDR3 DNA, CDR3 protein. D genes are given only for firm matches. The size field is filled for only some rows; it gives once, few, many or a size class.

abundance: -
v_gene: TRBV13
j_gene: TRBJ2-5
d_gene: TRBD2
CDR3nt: TGTGCCAGCAGCTTAGGACGGGGGGGAGAGACCCAGTACTTC
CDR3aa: CASSLGRGGETQYF

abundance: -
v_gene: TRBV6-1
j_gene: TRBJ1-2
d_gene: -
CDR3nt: TGTGCCAGCAGTGACAGGGGAAGGCCTAATGGCTACACCTTC
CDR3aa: CASSDRGRPNGYTF

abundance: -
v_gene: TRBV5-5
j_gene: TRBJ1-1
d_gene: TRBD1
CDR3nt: TGTGCCAGCAGACTAGGGGACAGGGCCTATGAAGCTTTCTTT
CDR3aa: CASRLGDRAYEAFF

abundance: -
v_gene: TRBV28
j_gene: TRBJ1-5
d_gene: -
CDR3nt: TGTGCCAGCAGTTTGGCATTTAATAGCAATCAGCCCCAGCATTTT
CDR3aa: CASSLAFNSNQPQHF

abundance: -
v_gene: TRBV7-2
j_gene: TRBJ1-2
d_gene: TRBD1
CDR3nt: TGTGCCAGCAGCTCCACCCCAGGGGGCTATGGCTACACCTTC
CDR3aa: CASSSTPGGYGYTF

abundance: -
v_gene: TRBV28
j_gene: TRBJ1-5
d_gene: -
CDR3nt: TGTGCCAGCAGTTTAGGACATGGTCAGCCCCAGCATTTT
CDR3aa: CASSLGHGQPQHF

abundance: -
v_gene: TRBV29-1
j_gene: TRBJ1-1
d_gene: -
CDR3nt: TGCAGCGCGAGGGGGATACTGAACACTGAAGCTTTCTTT
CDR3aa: CSARGILNTEAFF

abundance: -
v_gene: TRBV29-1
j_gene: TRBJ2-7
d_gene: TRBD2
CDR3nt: TGCAGCGTTGGGGGACTAGCGGTCTACGAGCAGTACTTC
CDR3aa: CSVGGLAVYEQYF

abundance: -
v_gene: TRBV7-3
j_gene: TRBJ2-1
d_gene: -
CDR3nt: TGTGCCAGCAGCTTAACTGGGGGGGAGCAGTTCTTC
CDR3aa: CASSLTGGEQFF

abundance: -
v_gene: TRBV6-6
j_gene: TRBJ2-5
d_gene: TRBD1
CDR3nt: TGTGCCAGCAGCCCGGGACAGTATCAAGAGACCCAGTACTTC
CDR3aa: CASSPGQYQETQYF

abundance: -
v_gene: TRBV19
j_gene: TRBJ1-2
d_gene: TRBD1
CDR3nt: TGTGCCAGTAGTTCGGTGACAGGGTTTGGCTACACCTTC
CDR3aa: CASSSVTGFGYTF

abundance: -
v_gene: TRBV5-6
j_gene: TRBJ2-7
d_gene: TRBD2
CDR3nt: TGTGCCAGCAGCTTGGATTTCGGCGGGGGGGCCTACACCTCTAGAGAGCAGTACTTC
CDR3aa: CASSLDFGGGAYTSREQYF

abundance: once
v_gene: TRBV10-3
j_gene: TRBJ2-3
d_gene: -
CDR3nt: TGTGCCATCACAATAGGACACGGAGGGACAGATACGCAGTATTTT
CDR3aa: CAITIGHGGTDTQYF

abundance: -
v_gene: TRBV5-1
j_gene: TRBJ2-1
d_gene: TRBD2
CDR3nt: TGCGCCAGCAGCCAAGTAGCGGGCTCCTACAATGAGCAGTTCTTC
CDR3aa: CASSQVAGSYNEQFF

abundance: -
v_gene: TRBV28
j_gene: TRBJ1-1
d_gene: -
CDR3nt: TGTGCCAGCAGGATATACAGGGATGAAGCTTTCTTT
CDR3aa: CASRIYRDEAFF

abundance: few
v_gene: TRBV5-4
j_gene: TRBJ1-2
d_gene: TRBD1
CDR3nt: TGTGCCAGCAGCTTACCGACTGGGACAGCTCGCGATGGCTACACCTTC
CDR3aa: CASSLPTGTARDGYTF

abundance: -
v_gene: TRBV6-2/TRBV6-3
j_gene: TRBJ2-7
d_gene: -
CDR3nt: TGTGCCAGCAGCCGACACAGGGACGAGCAGTACTTC
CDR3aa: CASSRHRDEQYF

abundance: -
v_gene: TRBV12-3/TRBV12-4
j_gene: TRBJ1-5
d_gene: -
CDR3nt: TGTGCCAGCACCTCCGGGGGCAATCAGCCCCAGCATTTT
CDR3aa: CASTSGGNQPQHF

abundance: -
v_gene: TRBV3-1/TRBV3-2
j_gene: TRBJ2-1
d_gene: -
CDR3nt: TGTGCCAGCAGCCAAAGTCGAGAGCATATGAGGAATGAGCAGTTCTTC
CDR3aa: CASSQSREHMRNEQFF

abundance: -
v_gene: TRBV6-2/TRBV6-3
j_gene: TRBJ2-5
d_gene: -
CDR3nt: TGTGCCAGCAGTCTCGAACAGGGGGGGAAGGAGACCCAGTACTTC
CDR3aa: CASSLEQGGKETQYF

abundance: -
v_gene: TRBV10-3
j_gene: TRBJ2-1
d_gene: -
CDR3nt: TGTGCCATCAGTGAGGCAGGAGGGACCTACAATGAGCAGTTCTTC
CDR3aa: CAISEAGGTYNEQFF

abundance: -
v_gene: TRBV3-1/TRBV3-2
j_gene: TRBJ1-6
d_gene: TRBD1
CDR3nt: TGTGCCAGCAGCCTGCGACAGGGGGCAGAGTCACCCCTCCACTTT
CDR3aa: CASSLRQGAESPLHF

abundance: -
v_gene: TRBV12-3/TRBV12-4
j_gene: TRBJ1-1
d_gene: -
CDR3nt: TGTGCCAGCAGTTTCGCTCAGGGTTTTGAAGCTTTCTTT
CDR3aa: CASSFAQGFEAFF

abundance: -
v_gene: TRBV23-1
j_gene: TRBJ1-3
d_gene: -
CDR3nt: TGCGCCAGCAGTCAATCGCTGAGTATCTCTGGAAACACCATATATTTT
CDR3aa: CASSQSLSISGNTIYF

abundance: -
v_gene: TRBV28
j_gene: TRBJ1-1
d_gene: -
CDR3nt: TGTGCCAGCATGTCACCACTTTTCCCTGAAGCTTTCTTT
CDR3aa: CASMSPLFPEAFF

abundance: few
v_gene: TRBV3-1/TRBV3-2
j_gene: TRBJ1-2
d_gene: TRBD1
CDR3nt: TGTGCCAGCAGCTTCCAGGACAGGGGGCCTGGCTACACCTTC
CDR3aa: CASSFQDRGPGYTF

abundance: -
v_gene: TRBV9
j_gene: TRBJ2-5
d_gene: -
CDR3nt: TGTGCCAGCAGCTCACACCGCCCGGGTTTAGAGACCCAGTACTTC
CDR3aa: CASSSHRPGLETQYF

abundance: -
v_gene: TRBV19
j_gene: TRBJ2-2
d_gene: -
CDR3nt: TGTGCCAGTAGTATAGGCCGGGGTGGGACCGGGGAGCTGTTTTTT
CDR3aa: CASSIGRGGTGELFF

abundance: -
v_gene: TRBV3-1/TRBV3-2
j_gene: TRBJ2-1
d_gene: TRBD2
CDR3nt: TGTGCCAGCAGCCAAGGACTAGCGGGTTGGAATGAGCAGTTCTTC
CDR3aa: CASSQGLAGWNEQFF

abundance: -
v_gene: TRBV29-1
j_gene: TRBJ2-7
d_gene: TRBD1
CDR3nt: TGCAGCGCGACGACCACAGGGGCGAGGGAGCAGTACTTC
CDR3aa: CSATTTGAREQYF

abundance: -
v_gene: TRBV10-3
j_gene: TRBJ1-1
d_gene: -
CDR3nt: TGTGCCATCAGTGAAACCAGGGCCCAGAACACTGAAGCTTTCTTT
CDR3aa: CAISETRAQNTEAFF

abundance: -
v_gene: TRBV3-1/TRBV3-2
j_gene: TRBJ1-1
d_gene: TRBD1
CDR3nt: TGTGCCAGCAGCCCGAACCTACAGGGGGGAACTGAAGCTTTCTTT
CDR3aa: CASSPNLQGGTEAFF

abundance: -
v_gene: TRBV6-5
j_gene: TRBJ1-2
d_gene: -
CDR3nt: TGTGCCAGCAGTCCTGGGACAAGGCCAAACTATGGCTACACCTTC
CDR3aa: CASSPGTRPNYGYTF

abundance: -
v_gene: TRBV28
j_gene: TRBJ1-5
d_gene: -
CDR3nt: TGTGCCAGCAGGCAGGGTACTCAGCCCCAGCATTTT
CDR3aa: CASRQGTQPQHF

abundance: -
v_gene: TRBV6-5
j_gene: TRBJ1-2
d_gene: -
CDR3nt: TGTGCCAGCGCCGGACAGTATGGCTACACCTTC
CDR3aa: CASAGQYGYTF

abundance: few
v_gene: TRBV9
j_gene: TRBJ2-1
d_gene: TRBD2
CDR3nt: TGTGCCAGCAGCGTAGGCCCGAGGACACTAGCGGGGGAATACAATGAGCAGTTCTTC
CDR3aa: CASSVGPRTLAGEYNEQFF

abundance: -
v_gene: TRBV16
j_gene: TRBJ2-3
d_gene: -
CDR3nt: TGTGCCAGCAGCCACTATGTACCTCGGGATACGCAGTATTTT
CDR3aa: CASSHYVPRDTQYF

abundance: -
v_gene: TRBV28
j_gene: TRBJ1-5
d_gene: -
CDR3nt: TGTGCCAGCAGCCCAGACACAAATCAGCCCCAGCATTTT
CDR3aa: CASSPDTNQPQHF

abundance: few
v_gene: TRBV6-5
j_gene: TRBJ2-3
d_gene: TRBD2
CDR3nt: TGTGCCAGCAGTTACAAACTAGCGGGGGGCCCCCATACGCAGTATTTT
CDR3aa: CASSYKLAGGPHTQYF

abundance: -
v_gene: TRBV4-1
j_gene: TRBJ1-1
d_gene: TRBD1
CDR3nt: TGCGCCAGCAGACGGACAGGGGGGACTGAAGCTTTCTTT
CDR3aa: CASRRTGGTEAFF

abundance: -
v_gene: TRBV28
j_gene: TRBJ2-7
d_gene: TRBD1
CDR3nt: TGTGCCAGCAGTTCCCCAGGGGGTGATGCCTACGAGCAGTACTTC
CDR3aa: CASSSPGGDAYEQYF

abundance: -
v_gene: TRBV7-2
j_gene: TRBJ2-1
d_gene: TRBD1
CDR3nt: TGTGCCAGCAGCTTAGGACAGGGTGGCTACAATGAGCAGTTCTTC
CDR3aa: CASSLGQGGYNEQFF

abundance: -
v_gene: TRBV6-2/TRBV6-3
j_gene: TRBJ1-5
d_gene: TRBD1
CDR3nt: TGTGCCAGCAGTTATTTACAGGGGGCGGATCAGCCCCAGCATTTT
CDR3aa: CASSYLQGADQPQHF

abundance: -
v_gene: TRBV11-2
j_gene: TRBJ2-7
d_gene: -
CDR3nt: TGTGCCAGCAAGCCGGGGACACCCTCCTACGAGCAGTACTTC
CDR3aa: CASKPGTPSYEQYF

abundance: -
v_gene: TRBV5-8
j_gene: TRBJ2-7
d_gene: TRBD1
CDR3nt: TGTGCCAGCAAAACAGGGGGCTCCTACGAGCAGTACTTC
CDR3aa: CASKTGGSYEQYF

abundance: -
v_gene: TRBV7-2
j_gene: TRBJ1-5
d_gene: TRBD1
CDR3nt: TGTGCCAGCAGCTTAGGGACAGGGGAGCGGCCCCAGCATTTT
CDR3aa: CASSLGTGERPQHF

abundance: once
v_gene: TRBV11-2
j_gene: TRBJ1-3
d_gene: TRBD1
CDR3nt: TGTGCCAGCAGCCAGGACAGGGGGCGTTCTGGAAACACCATATATTTT
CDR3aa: CASSQDRGRSGNTIYF

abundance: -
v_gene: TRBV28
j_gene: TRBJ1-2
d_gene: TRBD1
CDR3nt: TGTGCCAGCAGTTTGGACAGGATTTATGGCTACACCTTC
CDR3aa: CASSLDRIYGYTF

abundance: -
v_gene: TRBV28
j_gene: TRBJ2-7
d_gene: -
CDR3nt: TGTGCCAGCAACGGTTTCCAATCCTACGAGCAGTACTTC
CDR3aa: CASNGFQSYEQYF

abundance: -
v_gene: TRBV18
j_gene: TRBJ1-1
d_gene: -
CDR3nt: TGTGCCAGCTCACCGGGGGGGGGACTCGGGACTGAAGCTTTCTTT
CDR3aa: CASSPGGGLGTEAFF

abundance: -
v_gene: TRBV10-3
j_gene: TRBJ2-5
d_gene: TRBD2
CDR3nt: TGTGCCATCAGAGAGGAACTAGCGTCCCAAGAGACCCAGTACTTC
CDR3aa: CAIREELASQETQYF

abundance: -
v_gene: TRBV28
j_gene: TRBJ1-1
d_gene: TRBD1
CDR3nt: TGTGCCAGCAGTCCCGACAGGGTGACTGAAGCTTTCTTT
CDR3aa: CASSPDRVTEAFF

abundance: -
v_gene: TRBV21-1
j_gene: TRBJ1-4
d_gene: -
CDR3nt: TGTGCCAGCAGCAAAGTTGGGGGCTGTGAAAAACTGTTTTTT
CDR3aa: CASSKVGGCEKLFF

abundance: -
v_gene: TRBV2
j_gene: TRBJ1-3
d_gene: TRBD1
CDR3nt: TGTGCCAGCGGGGAGACAGGGCTAGGAGGAAACACCATATATTTT
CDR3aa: CASGETGLGGNTIYF

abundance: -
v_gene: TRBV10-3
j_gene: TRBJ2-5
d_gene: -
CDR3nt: TGTGCCATCAGTGATCGGGGGGCAGCCCAAGAGACCCAGTACTTC
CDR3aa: CAISDRGAAQETQYF

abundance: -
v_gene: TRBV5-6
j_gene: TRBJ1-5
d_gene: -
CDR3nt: TGTGCCAGCAGCTCACATAGCAATCAGCCCCAGCATTTT
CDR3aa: CASSSHSNQPQHF

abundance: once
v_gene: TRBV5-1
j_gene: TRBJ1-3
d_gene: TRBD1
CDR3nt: TGCGCCAGCAGAGAGGGGGCCGGTGGTGGAAACACCATATATTTT
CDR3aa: CASREGAGGGNTIYF